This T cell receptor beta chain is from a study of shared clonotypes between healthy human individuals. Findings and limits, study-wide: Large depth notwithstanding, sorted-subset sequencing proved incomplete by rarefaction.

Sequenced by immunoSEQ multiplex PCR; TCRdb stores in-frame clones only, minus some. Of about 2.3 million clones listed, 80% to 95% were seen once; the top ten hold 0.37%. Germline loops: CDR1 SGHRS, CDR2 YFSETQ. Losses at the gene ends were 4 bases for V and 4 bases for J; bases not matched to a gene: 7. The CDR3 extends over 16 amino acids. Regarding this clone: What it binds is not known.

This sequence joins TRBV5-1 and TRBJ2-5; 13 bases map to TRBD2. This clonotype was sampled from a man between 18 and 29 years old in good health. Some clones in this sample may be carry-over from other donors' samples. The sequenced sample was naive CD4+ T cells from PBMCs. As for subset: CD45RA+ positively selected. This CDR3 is CASSPGLAGSGETQYF. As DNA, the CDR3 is TGCGCCAGCAGCCCGGGACTAGCGGGATCTGGAGAGACCCAGTACTTC.